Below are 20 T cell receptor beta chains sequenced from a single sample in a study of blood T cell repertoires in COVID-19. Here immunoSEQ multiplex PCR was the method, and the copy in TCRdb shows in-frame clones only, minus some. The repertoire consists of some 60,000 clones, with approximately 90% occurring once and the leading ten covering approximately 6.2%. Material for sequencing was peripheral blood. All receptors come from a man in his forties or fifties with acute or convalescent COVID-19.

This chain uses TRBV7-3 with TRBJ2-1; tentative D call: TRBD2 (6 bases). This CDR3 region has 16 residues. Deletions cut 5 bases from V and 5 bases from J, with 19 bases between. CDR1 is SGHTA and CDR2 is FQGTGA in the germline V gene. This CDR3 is CASSPVGEVADNEQFF. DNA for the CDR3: TGTGCCAGCAGCCCGGTAGGGGAGGTGGCGGACAATGAGCAGTTCTTC.

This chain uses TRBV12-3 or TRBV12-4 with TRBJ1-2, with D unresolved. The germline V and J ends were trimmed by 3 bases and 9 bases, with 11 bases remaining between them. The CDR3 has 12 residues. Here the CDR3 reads CASSFLPTSYTF. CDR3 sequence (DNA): TGTGCCAGCAGTTTTCTCCCCACTAGCTACACCTTC.

CDR3 coding DNA: TGTGCCAGCACCTCCCGAGGGAATGCAGCTAACTATGGCTACACCTTC. Translation gives CASTSRGNAANYGYTF. The chain joins TRBV2 to TRBJ1-2; no reliable D call. Per the germline V gene, CDR1 is SNHLY and CDR2 is FYNNEI. The germline V and J ends were trimmed by 7 bases and 0 bases, with 18 bases remaining between them. The CDR3 has 16 residues.

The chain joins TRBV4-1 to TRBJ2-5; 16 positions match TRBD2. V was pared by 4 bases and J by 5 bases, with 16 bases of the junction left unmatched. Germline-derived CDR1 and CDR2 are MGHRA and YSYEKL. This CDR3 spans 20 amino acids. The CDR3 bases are TGCGCCAGCAGCCTAGACCTTCCGGGACTAGCGGGAGGGCCAGGGGAGACCCAGTACTTC. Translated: CASSLDLPGLAGGPGETQYF.

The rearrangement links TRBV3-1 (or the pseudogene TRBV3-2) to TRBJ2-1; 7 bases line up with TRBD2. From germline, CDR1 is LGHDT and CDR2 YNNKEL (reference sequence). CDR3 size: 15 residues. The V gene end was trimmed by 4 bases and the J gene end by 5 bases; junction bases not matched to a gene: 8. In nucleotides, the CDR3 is TGTGCCAGCAGCCCGAGCGGGATGGAAGACAATGAGCAGTTCTTC. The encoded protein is CASSPSGMEDNEQFF.

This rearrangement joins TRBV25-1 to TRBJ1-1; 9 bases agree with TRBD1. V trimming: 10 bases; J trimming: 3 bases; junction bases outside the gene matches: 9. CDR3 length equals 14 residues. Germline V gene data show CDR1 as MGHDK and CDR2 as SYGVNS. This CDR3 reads CATSRDRGYTEAFF. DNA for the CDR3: TGTGCCACCTCCCGAGACAGGGGGTACACTGAAGCTTTCTTT.

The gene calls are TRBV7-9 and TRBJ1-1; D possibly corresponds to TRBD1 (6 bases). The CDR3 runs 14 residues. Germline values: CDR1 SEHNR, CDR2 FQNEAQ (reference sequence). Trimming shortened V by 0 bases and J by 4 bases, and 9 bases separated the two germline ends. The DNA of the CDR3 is TGTGCCAGCAGCTTAGCGGGGGCGCGCACTGAAGCTTTCTTT. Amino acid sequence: CASSLAGARTEAFF. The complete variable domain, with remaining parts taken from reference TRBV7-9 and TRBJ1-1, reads DTGVSQNPRHKITKRGQNVTFRCDPISEHNRLYWYRQTLGQGPEFLTYFQNEAQLEKSRLLSDRFSAERPKGSFSTLEIQRTEQGDSAMYLCASSLAGARTEAFFGQGTRLTVV.

DNA of the CDR3: TGTGCCAGCAGTTACTCGGACAGGCCCCGCTACGAGCAGTACTTC. This codes for CASSYSDRPRYEQYF. The chain recombines TRBV6-2 or TRBV6-3 with TRBJ2-7; 7 nucleotides line up with TRBD1. The CDR3 runs 15 residues. The V gene end was trimmed by 0 bases and the J gene end by 3 bases; junction bases not matched to a gene: 5. Germline CDR1 reads MNHEY; CDR2 reads SVGEGT.

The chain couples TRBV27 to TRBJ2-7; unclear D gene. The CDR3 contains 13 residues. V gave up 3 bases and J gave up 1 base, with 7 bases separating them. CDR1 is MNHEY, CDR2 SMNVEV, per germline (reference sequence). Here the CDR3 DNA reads TGTGCCAGCAGTTTGGCCCTTTCCTACGAGCAGTACTTC. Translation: CASSLALSYEQYF.

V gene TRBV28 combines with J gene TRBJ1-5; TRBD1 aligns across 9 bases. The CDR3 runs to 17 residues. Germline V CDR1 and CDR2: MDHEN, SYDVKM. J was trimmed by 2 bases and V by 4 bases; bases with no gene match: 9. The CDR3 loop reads CASSSGQGARGNQPQHF. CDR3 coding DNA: TGTGCCAGCAGTTCGGGACAGGGAGCGAGGGGCAATCAGCCCCAGCATTTT.

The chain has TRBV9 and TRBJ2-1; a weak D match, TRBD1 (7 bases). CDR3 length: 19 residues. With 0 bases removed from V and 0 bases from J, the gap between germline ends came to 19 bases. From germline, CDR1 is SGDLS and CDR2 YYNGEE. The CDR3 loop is CASSVVEGASASSYNEQFF. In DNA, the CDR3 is TGTGCCAGCAGCGTAGTTGAGGGGGCTAGCGCGAGCTCCTACAATGAGCAGTTCTTC. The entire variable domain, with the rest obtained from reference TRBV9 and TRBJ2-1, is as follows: DSGVTQTPKHLITATGQRVTLRCSPRSGDLSVYWYQQSLDQGLQFLIQYYNGEERAKGNILERFSAQQFPDLHSELNLSSLELGDSALYFCASSVVEGASASSYNEQFFGPGTRLTVL.

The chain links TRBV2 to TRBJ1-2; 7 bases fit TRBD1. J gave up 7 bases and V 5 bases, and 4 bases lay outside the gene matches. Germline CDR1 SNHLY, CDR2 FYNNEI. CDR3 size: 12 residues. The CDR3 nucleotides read TGTGCCAGCAGTCAGGGGGTGTTTGGCTACACCTTC. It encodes CASSQGVFGYTF.

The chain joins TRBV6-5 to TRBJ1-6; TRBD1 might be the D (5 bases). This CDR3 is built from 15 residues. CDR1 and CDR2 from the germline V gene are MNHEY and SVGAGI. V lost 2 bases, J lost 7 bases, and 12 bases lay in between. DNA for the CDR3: TGTGCCAGCAGTTACGGGCAGGGCAACAATTCACCCCTCCACTTT. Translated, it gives CASSYGQGNNSPLHF.

The CDR3 coding sequence is TGTGCCAGTAGTATGGGCTGGTCCCTCCAGAACACTGAAGCTTTCTTT. Residues: CASSMGWSLQNTEAFF. This sequence joins TRBV19 and TRBJ1-1; D ambiguous. There are 16 residues in the CDR3. Germline assignment: CDR1 LNHDA and CDR2 SQIVND (reference sequence). V was trimmed by 3 bases and J by 1 base, leaving 15 bases between them.

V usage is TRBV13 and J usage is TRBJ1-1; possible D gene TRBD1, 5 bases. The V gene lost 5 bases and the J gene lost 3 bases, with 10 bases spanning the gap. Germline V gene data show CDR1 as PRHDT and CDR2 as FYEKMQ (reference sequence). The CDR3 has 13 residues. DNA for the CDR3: TGTGCCAGCAGCCGTAGCAGGGACACTGAAGCTTTCTTT. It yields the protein CASSRSRDTEAFF. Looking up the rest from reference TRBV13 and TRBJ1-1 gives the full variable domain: AAGVIQSPRHLIKEKRETATLKCYPIPRHDTVYWYQQGPGQDPQFLISFYEKMQSDKGSIPDRFSAQQFSDYHSELNMSSLELGDSALYFCASSRSRDTEAFFGQGTRLTVV.

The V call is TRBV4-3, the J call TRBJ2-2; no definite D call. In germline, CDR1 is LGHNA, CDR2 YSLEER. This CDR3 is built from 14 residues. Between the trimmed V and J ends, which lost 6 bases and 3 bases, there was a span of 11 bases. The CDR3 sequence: CASSYVADTGELFF. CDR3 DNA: TGCGCCAGCAGTTATGTGGCAGACACCGGGGAGCTGTTTTTT.

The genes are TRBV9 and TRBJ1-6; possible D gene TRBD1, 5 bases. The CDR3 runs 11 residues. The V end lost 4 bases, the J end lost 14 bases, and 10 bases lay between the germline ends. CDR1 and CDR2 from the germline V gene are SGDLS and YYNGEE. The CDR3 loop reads CASSSQGALHF. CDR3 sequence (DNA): TGTGCCAGCAGCTCCCAAGGGGCCCTCCACTTT.

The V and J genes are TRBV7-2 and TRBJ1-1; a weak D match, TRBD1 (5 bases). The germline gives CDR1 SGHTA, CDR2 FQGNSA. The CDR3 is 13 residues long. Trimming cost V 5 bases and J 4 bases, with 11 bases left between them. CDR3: CASSQGHPTEAFF. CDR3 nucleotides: TGTGCCAGCAGCCAAGGACACCCCACTGAAGCTTTCTTT.

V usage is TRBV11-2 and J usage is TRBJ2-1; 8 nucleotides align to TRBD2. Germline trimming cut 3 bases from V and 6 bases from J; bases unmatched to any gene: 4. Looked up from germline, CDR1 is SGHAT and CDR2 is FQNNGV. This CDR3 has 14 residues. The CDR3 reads CASSLGLEANEQFF. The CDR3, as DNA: TGTGCCAGCAGCTTGGGACTAGAGGCCAATGAGCAGTTCTTC.

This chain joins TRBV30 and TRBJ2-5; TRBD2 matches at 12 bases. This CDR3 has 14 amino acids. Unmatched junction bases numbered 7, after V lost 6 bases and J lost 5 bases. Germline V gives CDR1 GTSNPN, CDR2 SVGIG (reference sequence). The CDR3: CACALAGGPETQYF. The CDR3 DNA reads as TGTGCCTGCGCCCTAGCGGGAGGGCCGGAGACCCAGTACTTC.